Included here is one T cell receptor (beta chain) sequence, with context. Its matching antigen is unknown. This sample was included in a study of cytomegalovirus exposure and HLA in healthy donors. General study results and limits: Association of a missense DCLRE1C variant with TCR beta V- and J-gene trimming was reported in a later analysis.

In the PCR, 60 Vbeta and 13 Jbeta primers were used. Profiled with immunoSEQ multiplex PCR; TCRdb holds only in-frame clones, not every one. The table includes 110,000 or so clones, around 77% detected once. The CDR3 is 12 amino acids. V was shortened by 6 bases and J by 5 bases, with 7 bases between the two germline ends. Per germline, CDR1 MNHNY and CDR2 SVGAGI (reference sequence). Sequencing was done on a sample of PBMCs. This clonotype originated in a middle-aged man in good health and CMV-seropositive. The V and J genes are TRBV6-6 and TRBJ2-2, with D uncertain. The CDR3 sequence: CASRRMTGELFF. CDR3 bases: TGTGCCAGCAGGAGGATGACCGGGGAGCTGTTTTTT.